The clone carrying this TCR beta chain has a handful of counts. The antigen is undetermined. The use of a sample-barcoded 5' primer and a J-beta primer mix characterized a second PCR of roughly 6 to 11 cycles. In TCRdb, the 5' RACE reads were re-called with MiXCR into one record per CDR3 protein. The repertoire holds 1.5 million to 2 million distinct CDR3 sequences, about 49% seen once, with less than 2.5% in the top ten. The sample belongs to a study of blood T cells in healthy people across ages. The wider study: Capture by template switching was about one barcoded beta molecule per two T cells.

General study findings and limits: Diversity of TCR beta per million T cells declined in a roughly linear way with age. Unsorted PBMCs prevented conclusive naive versus antigen-experienced comparison.

Germline V gene lookup returns CDR1 SGHRS and CDR2 YFSETQ. Trimming removed 0 bases from V and 0 bases from J, with 6 bases in between. The CDR3 length is 14 residues. Each sample yielded at least 6 micrograms of PBMC total RNA. The sequenced sample was blood. The genes are TRBV5-1 and TRBJ1-2, with D unresolved. The sequence was collected from a woman between 40 and 50 years old in good health. The CDR3 loop reads CASSLEASNYGYTF. CDR3 sequence (DNA): TGCGCCAGCAGCTTGGAGGCCTCTAACTATGGCTACACCTTC.